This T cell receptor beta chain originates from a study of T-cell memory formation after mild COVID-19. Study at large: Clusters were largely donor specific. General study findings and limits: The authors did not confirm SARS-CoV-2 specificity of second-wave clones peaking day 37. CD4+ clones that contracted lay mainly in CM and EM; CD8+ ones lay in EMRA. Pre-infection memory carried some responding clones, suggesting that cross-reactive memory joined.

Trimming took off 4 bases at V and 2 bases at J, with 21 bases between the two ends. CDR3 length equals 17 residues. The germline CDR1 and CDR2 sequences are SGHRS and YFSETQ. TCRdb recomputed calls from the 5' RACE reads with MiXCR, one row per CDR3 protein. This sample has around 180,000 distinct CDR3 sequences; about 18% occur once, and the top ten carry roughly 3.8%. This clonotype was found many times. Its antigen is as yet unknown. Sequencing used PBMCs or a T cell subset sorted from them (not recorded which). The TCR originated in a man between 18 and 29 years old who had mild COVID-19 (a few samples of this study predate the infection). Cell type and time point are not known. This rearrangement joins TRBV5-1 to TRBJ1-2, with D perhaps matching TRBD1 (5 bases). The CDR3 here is CASSRGEGGRQNYGYTF. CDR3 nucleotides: TGCGCCAGCAGCCGAGGGGAAGGTGGGAGGCAGAACTATGGCTACACCTTC.